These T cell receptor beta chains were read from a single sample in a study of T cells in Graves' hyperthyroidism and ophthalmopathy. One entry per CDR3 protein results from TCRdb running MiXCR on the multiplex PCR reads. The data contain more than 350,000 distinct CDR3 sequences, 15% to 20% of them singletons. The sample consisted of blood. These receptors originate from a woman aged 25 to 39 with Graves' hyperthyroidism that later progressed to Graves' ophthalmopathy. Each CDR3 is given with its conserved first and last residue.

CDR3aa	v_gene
CASSEIPAGMNTGELFF	TRBV6-1
CASSSSERGKDTQYF	TRBV12-3/TRBV12-4
CASSYRGGPTDTQYF	TRBV6-5
CASSLSPRNGQYF	TRBV7-8
CASSAGGLAYEQYF	TRBV12-3/TRBV12-4
CASSSRQLGLDSGLRLTDTQYF	TRBV7-8
CASSQGAGAAETQYF	TRBV3-1
CASSTPGGSFGETQYF	TRBV7-9
CAWDKASTEAFF	TRBV30
CASTRGRPGALNTEAFF	TRBV6-2/TRBV6-3
CASSHMQGNQETQYF	TRBV14
CASSLHTGTGGYEQYF	TRBV4-1
CASSDQATPGLSAQTWEQFF	TRBV25-1
CASSLALRSGTTNYGYTF	TRBV5-1
CASSGQVANSLHF	TRBV12-3/TRBV12-4
CASSLGTSGNTIYF	TRBV5-1
CASSPGRNQPQHF	TRBV12-3/TRBV12-4
CASSPAVRVQETQYF	TRBV11-2
CASSTLRTGKPYEQYF	TRBV27
CASSLSNAEAFF	TRBV6-5
CASSSTPGGDYNEQFF	TRBV5-1
CASSPGTEDTQYF	TRBV18
CASSPTPSGRGEQYF	TRBV2
CASSDRQYGYTF	TRBV28
CASRGTSGNNEQFF	TRBV2
CASSTGTGDYGYTF	TRBV6-1
CASSLAAQGNTEAFF	TRBV5-1
CASSYPPSGAGQFF	TRBV7-2
CASNLGQGLAKNIQYF	TRBV2
CSVGEYNSPLHF	TRBV29-1
CASSEGQGGETQYF	TRBV11-2
CASRQGIPGELFF	TRBV6-1
CASSPGLGQGYEQYF	TRBV5-1
CASSIVTGGQETQYF	TRBV4-1
CASSTSGGDETQYF	TRBV5-1
CASSWGPSGRNEQFF	TRBV28
CASTSDGTGILLNTEAFF	TRBV19
CASSQVPAWHLYGYTF	TRBV4-1
CTSSSYYEQYF	TRBV5-5
CASSLGTSGVYNEQFF	TRBV5-1
CASSDRAEETQYF	TRBV12-3/TRBV12-4
CASSQAVQGIEAQYF	TRBV4-1
CASSDTQGTQYF	TRBV7-9
CASSQSGQANYGYTF	TRBV3-1
CASSPEGRSPLHF	TRBV19
CASSSADTQYF	TRBV5-1
CASSLASVGGTGELFF	TRBV7-9
CASTDSTEAFF	TRBV28
CASSPIGLAAIYNEQFF	TRBV19
CASSIDPGLYAFF	TRBV19
CAMGGGEQYF	TRBV6-1
CASTKGRGSDEQFF	TRBV2
CASSGQGLEAFF	TRBV6-1
CASSPRMDEQYF	TRBV7-3
CASRAGVAALYEQYF	TRBV2
CASSQGGFVSGAFF	TRBV4-1